Each of the 12 T cell receptor beta chains below was sequenced from the same sample in a study of T cells in Graves' hyperthyroidism and ophthalmopathy. Template material for amplifying TCR beta CDR3 regions consisted of RNA transcripts. An initial round of RT-PCR targeting the TCR CDR3 relied on the HTBI primer set. MiXCR was run by TCRdb on the multiplex PCR reads, yielding one entry per CDR3 protein. In the table there are 600,000 to 750,000 distinct CDR3 sequences, around 15% of which are singletons. The sequencing input was blood. The receptor set was obtained from a man in his fifties with Graves' hyperthyroidism.

This chain links TRBV20-1 with TRBJ1-1; D not resolved. Germline assignment: CDR1 DFQATT and CDR2 SNEGSKA (reference sequence). The CDR3 totals 13 residues. With 2 bases removed from V and 5 bases from J, the gap between germline ends came to 12 bases. For the CDR3, the DNA is TGCAGTGCTAGATCCCTTAGGGAGACTGAAGCTTTCTTT. Protein sequence: CSARSLRETEAFF.

This clonotype appeared many times. The chain joins TRBV24-1 to TRBJ2-1, with 9 nucleotides matching TRBD2. The germline gives CDR1 KGHDR, CDR2 SFDVKD. V lost 3 bases to trimming and J lost 0 bases; unmatched junction nucleotides: 2. CDR3 size: 16 residues. CDR3 DNA: TGTGCCACCAGTGATATTAGCGGGAGCTCCTACAATGAGCAGTTCTTC. Protein product: CATSDISGSSYNEQFF.

The chain links TRBV18 to TRBJ2-7, with 12 bases that match TRBD2. The V gene end was trimmed by 2 bases and the J gene end by 2 bases; junction bases not matched to a gene: 7. The CDR3 is 17 residues long. Germline CDR1 and CDR2: KGHSH and LQKENI. CDR3 nucleotide sequence: TGTGCCAGCTCACCAAGGACTAGCGGGACACTAACCTACGAGCAGTACTTC. This encodes CASSPRTSGTLTYEQYF.

The rearrangement links TRBV7-9 to TRBJ1-2; D gene ambiguous. Per germline, CDR1 SEHNR and CDR2 FQNEAQ (reference sequence). The CDR3 runs to 17 residues. The ends were cut back, 1 base at V and 4 bases at J, with 19 bases in the middle. This CDR3 reads CASSLGGSFRPSYGYTF. In nucleotides, the CDR3 is TGTGCCAGCAGCTTAGGCGGCAGCTTCCGTCCTTCCTATGGCTACACCTTC. The complete variable domain, with remaining parts taken from reference TRBV7-9 and TRBJ1-2, reads DTGVSQNPRHKITKRGQNVTFRCDPISEHNRLYWYRQTLGQGPEFLTYFQNEAQLEKSRLLSDRFSAERPKGSFSTLEIQRTEQGDSAMYLCASSLGGSFRPSYGYTFGSGTRLTVV.

This clonotype was counted ten times or more. V gene TRBV27 combines with J gene TRBJ1-5, with a tentative D call TRBD1 (5 bases). The ends were cut back, 1 base at V and 7 bases at J, with 14 bases in the middle. The CDR3 consists of 15 residues. Germline V lookup: CDR1 MNHEY, CDR2 SMNVEV (reference sequence). CDR3 nucleotide sequence: TGTGCCAGCAGTTTATTAAGGCCCCGGGGCCAGCCCCAGCATTTT. Its translation is CASSLLRPRGQPQHF.

In this sample, this clonotype turned up many times. The gene calls are TRBV28 and TRBJ2-5; tentative D call: TRBD1 (6 bases). V was cut by 6 bases and J by 4 bases, with 15 bases left in between. The CDR3 runs to 14 residues. Germline V lookup: CDR1 MDHEN, CDR2 SYDVKM. CDR3 protein: CASSPVATGETQYF. The CDR3 DNA is TGTGCCAGCAGCCCAGTAGCGACAGGAGAGACCCAGTACTTC.

This clonotype came up many times. The J gene is TRBJ2-1, the V gene TRBV6-1; the D gene is possibly TRBD2 (6 bases). V lost 5 bases to trimming and J lost 3 bases, with 14 bases between them. Germline V gives CDR1 MNHNS, CDR2 SASEGT. This CDR3 has 15 amino acids. The CDR3 region is CASSSLSGYYNEQFF. In DNA, the CDR3 is TGTGCCAGCAGTTCCCTCAGCGGGTACTACAATGAGCAGTTCTTC.

In its sample, this clonotype was seen many times. V usage is TRBV3-1 and J usage is TRBJ2-7, with D perhaps TRBD2 (6 bases). The CDR3 totals 14 residues. Germline CDR1 reads LGHDT; CDR2 reads YNNKEL (reference sequence). Trimming took off 5 bases at V and 2 bases at J, with 13 bases between the two ends. The CDR3 bases are TGTGCCAGCAGCAACGCGCGGGACGCCTACGAGCAGTACTTC. Its translation: CASSNARDAYEQYF.

This clonotype was counted many times. The chain uses TRBV3-1 and TRBJ1-1; D not resolved. The length of the CDR3 is 16 residues. Germline V lookup: CDR1 LGHDT, CDR2 YNNKEL (reference sequence). Trimming cost V 4 bases and J 0 bases, with 15 bases left between them. The CDR3, as DNA: TGTGCCAGCAGCCCCCACACCGTATCCATGAACACTGAAGCTTTCTTT. This sequence encodes CASSPHTVSMNTEAFF.

This clonotype was seen at least ten times. The chain has TRBV27 and TRBJ2-5, with D hard to call. The V gene's germline CDR1 is MNHEY and CDR2 SMNVEV (reference sequence). This CDR3 is 16 amino acids long. Trimming pared 0 bases from V and 5 bases from J, leaving 16 bases between. The chain's CDR3 is CASSLSLDLIGETQYF. For the CDR3, the DNA is TGTGCCAGCAGTTTATCGTTGGACCTTATTGGGGAGACCCAGTACTTC.

The chain combines TRBV30 with TRBJ2-1, with 11 bases identical to TRBD2. The CDR3 runs 16 residues. Trimming took 0 bases from V and 4 from J; bases not matched to a gene: 5. Germline CDR1 is GTSNPN and CDR2 is SVGIG (reference sequence). Here the CDR3 reads CAWSVLVAGGYNEQFF. DNA for the CDR3: TGTGCCTGGAGTGTACTGGTAGCGGGAGGGTACAATGAGCAGTTCTTC.

This clonotype came up many times. This rearrangement joins TRBV28 to TRBJ2-7; tentative D call: TRBD1 (6 bases). The ends were cut back, 5 bases at V and 3 bases at J, with 17 bases in the middle. The CDR3 sequence is 15 residues long. Germline assignment: CDR1 MDHEN and CDR2 SYDVKM. CDR3 nucleotides: TGTGCCAGCAGTCCGTCGGACGTCAGGGGCTACGAGCAGTACTTC. Translation: CASSPSDVRGYEQYF.